Listed below are T cell receptor beta chains from one sample, sequenced in a study of beta chain features in type 1 diabetes. Sequencing used immunoSEQ multiplex PCR; TCRdb keeps in-frame clones, though not all of them. The sample consists of a few hundred thousand clones, 15% to 20% of them appearing once. The sample comprised naive CD4+ T cells from blood. These receptors all come from a man in his thirties or forties with type 1 diabetes. CDR3s leave out the opening cysteine and the closing phenylalanine or tryptophan.

v_call cdr3_aa
TRBV5-4 ASSLQYEQF
TRBV7-2 ASSWDYLREQF
TRBV29-1 SARISGNTIY
TRBV11-1 ASSSRTRSSYEQY
TRBV13 ASRPLPPKRDAYGYT
TRBV30 AWSRPTDTQY
TRBV5-1 ASRGDRIQY
TRBV9 ASSVGLAGGSYNEQF
TRBV7-8 ASSPGQLYEQY
TRBV18 ASSEHPGPGAGNTIY
TRBV2 ASRGQGALGLSNQPQH
TRBV27 ASSLTYQETQY
TRBV7-9 ASSFRTLGDEQY